This TCR beta chain stems from a study of neurological immune-mediated disorders. Study outcomes and limitations: Phylogenetic grouping placed 18 of 34 multiple sclerosis patients' repertoires in one related-CDR3 cluster, a possible signature.

CDR3 length: 13 amino acids. Per the germline V gene, CDR1 is SQVTM and CDR2 is ANQGSEA. After removal of 4 bases from V and 2 bases from J, the junction contained 5 bases not matched to a gene. This clonotype is categorized as medium-sized. Its antigen remains unknown. TCRdb re-analysed the 5' RACE reads in MiXCR, keeping a single row per CDR3 protein. The repertoire includes about 62,000 distinct CDR3 sequences, about 4% of them detected once, and roughly 2.2% sits in the top ten. This sequence originates from a woman in her forties or fifties with multiple sclerosis. V gene TRBV29-1 combines with J gene TRBJ2-7; 7 bases agree with TRBD1. Sample: PBMCs. The CDR3 coding sequence is TGCAGCGTTGGGACAGGTCGGGCCTACGAGCAGTACTTC. Protein sequence: CSVGTGRAYEQYF.